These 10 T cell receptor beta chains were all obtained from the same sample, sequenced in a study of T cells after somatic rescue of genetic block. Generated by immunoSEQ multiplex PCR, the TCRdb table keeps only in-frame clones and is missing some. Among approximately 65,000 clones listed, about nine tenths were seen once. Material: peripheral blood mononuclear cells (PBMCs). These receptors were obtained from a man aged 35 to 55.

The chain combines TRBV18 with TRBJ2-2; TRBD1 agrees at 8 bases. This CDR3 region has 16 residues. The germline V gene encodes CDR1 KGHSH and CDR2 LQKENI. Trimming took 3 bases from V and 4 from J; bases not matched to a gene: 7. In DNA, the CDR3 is TGTGCCAGCTCACCGGGGAGGACAGGGCTCACCGGGGAGCTGTTTTTT. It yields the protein CASSPGRTGLTGELFF.

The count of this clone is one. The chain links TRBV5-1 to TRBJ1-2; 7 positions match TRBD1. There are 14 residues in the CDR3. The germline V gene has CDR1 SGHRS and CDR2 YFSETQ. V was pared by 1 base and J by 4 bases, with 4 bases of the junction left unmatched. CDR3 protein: CASSLTGQSYGYTF. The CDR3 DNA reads TGCGCCAGCAGCTTGACGGGACAGTCCTATGGCTACACCTTC.

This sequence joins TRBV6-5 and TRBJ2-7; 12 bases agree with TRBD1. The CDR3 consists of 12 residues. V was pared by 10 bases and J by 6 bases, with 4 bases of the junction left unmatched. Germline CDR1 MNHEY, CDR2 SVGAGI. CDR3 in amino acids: CATRDRGREQYF. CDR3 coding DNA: TGTGCCACCCGGGACAGGGGGCGCGAGCAGTACTTC.

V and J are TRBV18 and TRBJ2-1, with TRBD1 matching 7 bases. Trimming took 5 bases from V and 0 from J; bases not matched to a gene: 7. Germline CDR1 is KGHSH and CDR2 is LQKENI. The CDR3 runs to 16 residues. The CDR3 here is CASSSRQGASYNEQFF. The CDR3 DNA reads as TGTGCCAGCTCATCCAGACAGGGCGCCTCCTACAATGAGCAGTTCTTC. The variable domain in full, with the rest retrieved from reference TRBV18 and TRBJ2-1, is NAGVMQNPRHLVRRRGQEARLRCSPMKGHSHVYWYRQLPEEGLKFMVYLQKENIIDESGMPKERFSAEFPKEGPSILRIQQVVRGDSAAYFCASSSRQGASYNEQFFGPGTRLTVL.

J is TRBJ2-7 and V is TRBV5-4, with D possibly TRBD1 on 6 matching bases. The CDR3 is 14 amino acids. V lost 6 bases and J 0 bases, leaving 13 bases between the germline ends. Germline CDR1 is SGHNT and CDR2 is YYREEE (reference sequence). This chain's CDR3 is CASTDSDTSYEQYF. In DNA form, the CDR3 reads TGTGCCAGCACGGACAGCGATACCTCCTACGAGCAGTACTTC.

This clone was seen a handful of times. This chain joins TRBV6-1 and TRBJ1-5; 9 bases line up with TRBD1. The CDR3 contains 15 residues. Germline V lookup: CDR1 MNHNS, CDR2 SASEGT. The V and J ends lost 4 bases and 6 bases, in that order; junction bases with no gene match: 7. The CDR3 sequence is CASSAQTDRGQPQHF. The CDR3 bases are TGTGCCAGCAGTGCTCAAACGGACAGGGGTCAGCCCCAGCATTTT.

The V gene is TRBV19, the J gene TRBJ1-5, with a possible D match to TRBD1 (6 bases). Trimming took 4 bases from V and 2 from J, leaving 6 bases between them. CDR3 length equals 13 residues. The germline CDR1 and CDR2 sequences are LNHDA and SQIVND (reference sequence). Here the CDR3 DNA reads TGTGCCAGTAGTAGACAGGGCAATCAGCCCCAGCATTTT. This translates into CASSRQGNQPQHF.

The CDR3 DNA reads as TGCGCCAGCAGCTTGGCCTGGAGGGGAGGAGAGACCCAGTACTTC. It yields the protein CASSLAWRGGETQYF. The V and J genes are TRBV5-1 and TRBJ2-5; tentatively, D is TRBD2 (6 bases). Trimming removed 0 bases from V and 4 bases from J, with 13 bases in between. The germline V gene encodes CDR1 SGHRS and CDR2 YFSETQ. This CDR3 spans 15 amino acids. Variable domain in full (rest from reference TRBV5-1 and TRBJ2-5): KAGVTQTPRYLIKTRGQQVTLSCSPISGHRSVSWYQQTPGQGLQFLFEYFSETQRNKGNFPGRFSGRQFSNSRSEMNVSTLELGDSALYLCASSLAWRGGETQYFGPGTRLLVL.

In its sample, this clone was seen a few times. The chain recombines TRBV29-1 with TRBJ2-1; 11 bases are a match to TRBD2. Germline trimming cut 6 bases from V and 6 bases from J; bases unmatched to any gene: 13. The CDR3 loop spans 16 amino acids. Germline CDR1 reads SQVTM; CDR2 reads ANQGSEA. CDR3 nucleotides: TGCAGCGTCGCCGGGTTGAATAGCGGGAGGGCCAATGAGCAGTTCTTC. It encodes CSVAGLNSGRANEQFF.

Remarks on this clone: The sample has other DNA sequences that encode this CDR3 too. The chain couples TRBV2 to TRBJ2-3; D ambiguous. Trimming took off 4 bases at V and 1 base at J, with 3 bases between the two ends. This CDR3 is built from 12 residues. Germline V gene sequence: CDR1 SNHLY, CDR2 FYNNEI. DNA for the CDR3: TGTGCCAGCAGTGCAGGCACAGATACGCAGTATTTT. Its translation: CASSAGTDTQYF.